The T cell receptor (beta chain) under discussion was sequenced for a study of molecular identifiers for immune sequencing clone quantification. Study-wide results and limits: Among over 950,000 naive cells, as was reported, spiked Jurkat TCR RNA from one cell was detectable.

As concerns this clonotype: Its matching antigen is unknown. The CDR3 does not end in the conserved phenylalanine or tryptophan, so this is likely a read error.

The authors built bulk TCR libraries by previously described methods with listed TCR primers. From the PCR reads, TCRdb called clonotypes with MiXCR, one entry per CDR3 protein. This sample has 600,000 to 650,000 distinct CDR3 sequences; 15% to 20% occur once, and the top ten carry around 0.9%. V dropped 4 bases and J dropped 2; count of bases not matched to a gene: 8. From germline, CDR1 is SGHDT and CDR2 YYEEEE. The CDR3 is made up of 16 amino acids. Each library that profiled naive CD8 cells came from around 20,000 to 1,000,000 sorted cells with 10%, 30% or 50% RNA. The sequencing sample was made of naive CD8+ T cells from blood, with Jurkat cell RNA spiked in. Described subset: FACS-sorted CD8+CD4-CCR7+CD45RA+ naive T cells. This clonotype was obtained from a human donor in good health. Some libraries in this study had Jurkat cell RNA spiked in. J is TRBJ2-7 and V is TRBV5-6, with 11 bases aligning to TRBD2. CDR3 bases: TGTGCCAGCAGCCTTCTACTAGCGGGAGTCCCCTACGAGCAGTACTCC. It encodes CASSLLLAGVPYEQYS.